Sequencing of this T cell receptor beta chain was carried out in a study of vaccination and CD4 T cells after COVID-19. Turning to the study itself: The authors used overlapping spike peptides from SARS-CoV-2, HCoV-NL63, HCoV-OC43 and HCoV-229E to stimulate cells.

Documented treatment: roughly nine-day PBMC culture with coronavirus spike peptide pools or control peptides (ViraFEST assay). Peptide pools at roughly 10 ug/ml, together with approximately 10 IU/ml IL-2, were added to cultures of two million PBMCs per well. Sequencing of DNA taken from cultured CD4+ T cells relied on the Oncomine TCR Beta short-read assay. Cultured CD4+ T cells yielded the extracted genomic DNA. TCRdb used MiXCR to reprocess the PCR reads, holding one entry per CDR3 protein. The sample holds some 4,400 distinct CDR3 sequences, over 40% seen once. Regarding this clonotype: Its antigen is not identified.

Per the germline V gene, CDR1 is SGHTS and CDR2 is YDEGEE. This CDR3 region has 14 residues. Trimming removed 2 bases from V and 4 bases from J; junction bases left unmatched: 4. The study, taken as a whole, reports: Only relatively few convalescent patients were studied, and early post-infection timepoints were not analyzed.

The sample comprised CD4+ T cells from blood, cultured in vitro. This clonotype originated in a human donor who had recovered from COVID-19. The chain is built from TRBV5-8 and TRBJ1-2; 8 nucleotides match TRBD1. DNA of the CDR3: TGTGCCAGCAGCTTTGGGACAGGCGCCTATGGCTACACCTTC. Protein sequence: CASSFGTGAYGYTF.